The 3 T cell receptor beta chains below come from one sample, sequenced in a study of beta chain features in type 1 diabetes. Study-wide findings and caveats: Moderate yet significant TCRB CDR3 shortening was seen in Type 1 diabetes patients in all four CD4+ subsets.

The antigens for these receptors are not known. Every bit of the isolated RNA underwent reverse transcription, so sequencing read expressed TCRB transcripts. The repertoire was sequenced with immunoSEQ multiplex PCR; TCRdb's copy has only in-frame clones and lacks some. The table lists 300,000 to 400,000 clones, about a tenth of them singletons. The sequenced material came from central memory CD4+ T cells from blood. These receptors were taken from a young man with type 1 diabetes.

This clone turned up a few times. This chain uses TRBV14 with TRBJ2-5, with D unclear. V was pared by 3 bases and J by 7 bases, with 9 bases between. From germline, CDR1 is SGHDN and CDR2 FVKESK. The CDR3 runs to 12 residues. The CDR3 sequence is CASSQGFGTQYF. CDR3 nucleotides: TGTGCCAGCAGCCAGGGTTTCGGGACCCAGTACTTC.

This clone was seen a few times. The chain is built from TRBV11-2 and TRBJ1-5; a weak D match, TRBD1 (5 bases). The CDR3 is made up of 13 amino acids. V lost 5 bases, J lost 6 bases, and 11 bases lay in between. Germline CDR1 SGHAT, CDR2 FQNNGV. This CDR3 is CASSPGRGQPQHF. CDR3 in DNA: TGTGCCAGCAGCCCAGGGCGGGGTCAGCCCCAGCATTTT.

V is TRBV7-9 and J is TRBJ2-7, with D possibly being TRBD1 or TRBD2 (6 bases each). This CDR3 spans 13 amino acids. Germline CDR1 SEHNR, CDR2 FQNEAQ (reference sequence). The V and J ends lost 6 bases and 7 bases respectively, with 16 bases between them. The CDR3 here is CASRRNGGNEQYF. The CDR3 bases are TGTGCCAGCAGAAGAAACGGGGGCAATGAGCAGTACTTC.